This paragraph reports one T cell receptor beta chain. Stated time point: patch test 3, about 24 weeks after DPC sensitization. Treatment indicated: therapeutic diphenylcyclopropenone sensitization with weekly scalp DPC. Whole blood, unfractionated, served as the material for total RNA extraction. Donors were 18 to 70-year-old alopecia patients suitable for DPC. The data originate from a study of human T cells and chemical hapten exposure. Across the whole study: The study enrolled mostly female patients with alopecia areata, totalis or universalis.

Germline assignment: CDR1 MNHEY and CDR2 SVGAGI. The length of the CDR3 is 15 residues. Trimming removed 6 bases from V and 4 bases from J, with 16 bases in between. TCRdb re-called the RACE reads through MiXCR, storing one row per CDR3 protein. The data contain some 38,000 distinct CDR3 sequences, more than 8% of them singletons. The chain employs TRBV6-5 and TRBJ2-1; a possible D gene is TRBD1 (5 bases). This clonotype originated in a man over 45 with alopecia areata. Some clones in this sample may be carry-over from other donors' samples. This specimen consisted of whole blood, obtained in connection with sensitization to the hapten diphenylcyclopropenone (DPC). The CDR3 DNA follows: TGTGCCAGCAGGAAGGGGCACGGCCTTTACAATGAGCAGTTCTTC. Its protein is CASRKGHGLYNEQFF.